One TCR beta chain is described in this entry. These data originate in a study of blood T cell repertoires in COVID-19. Overall study: From T cells, B-cell-depleted T cells, or PBMCs came the material, which was cDNA or gDNA.

Looked up from germline, CDR1 is SGDLS and CDR2 is YYNGEE. The CDR3 is made up of 15 amino acids. V was shortened by 2 bases and J by 4 bases, with 13 bases between the two germline ends. In the study's own analysis: Estimation of nucleated cell counts was performed using reference gene primer amplification. Produced via immunoSEQ multiplex PCR; TCRdb's table is partial and in-frame only. The V and J calls and clone size are taken from that table; D and trimming were inferred from the DNA. This sample yields 150,000 to 200,000 clones, of which over 80% are seen a single time; approximately 4.4% belongs to the top ten.

The chain combines TRBV9 with TRBJ1-5, with D perhaps TRBD1 (5 bases). Sequencing was done on a sample of PBMCs or T cells enriched from blood (not recorded which). The receptor comes from a woman aged 50 to 60 who had recovered from COVID-19. Here the CDR3 reads CASSVDPGLNQPQHF. The CDR3 DNA sequence: TGTGCCAGCAGCGTCGATCCGGGACTGAATCAGCCCCAGCATTTT.